Below, 15 T cell receptor beta chains from the same sample are listed, as sequenced in a study of T cells after yellow fever vaccination. TCRdb analysed the 5' RACE reads with MiXCR anew, one entry per CDR3 protein. The sample has fewer than 400,000 distinct CDR3 sequences; 6.2% are singletons. The sample consisted of PBMCs, taken 5 days after the yellow fever booster vaccination. These receptors all come from a man younger than 45 who received the YFV17D yellow fever vaccine.

At least ten counts were recorded for this clonotype. The CDR3 nucleotides read TGTGCCAGCAGTGGGTCTAGGCCCCAGCATTTT. Translating gives CASSGSRPQHF. This chain connects TRBV28 to TRBJ1-5, with D hard to call. The V gene's germline CDR1 is MDHEN and CDR2 SYDVKM. Trimming pared 5 bases from V and 9 bases from J, leaving 8 bases between. CDR3 length equals 11 residues.

This clonotype has more than one count but fewer than ten. The rearrangement joins TRBV5-1 to TRBJ1-1; tentative D call: TRBD1 (6 bases). The CDR3 has 13 residues. Germline CDR1 reads SGHRS; CDR2 reads YFSETQ. V lost 3 bases and J lost 5, with 11 bases in between. In DNA form, the CDR3 reads TGCGCCAGCAGCTCGACAGGTGGAACTGAAGCTTTCTTT. Encoded protein: CASSSTGGTEAFF.

This clonotype was picked up many times. The V call is TRBV19, the J call TRBJ2-1, with TRBD2 matching over 7 bases. J was trimmed by 2 bases and V by 8 bases; bases with no gene match: 12. Germline CDR1 reads LNHDA; CDR2 reads SQIVND (reference sequence). The CDR3 has 16 residues. CDR3 sequence: CASRTRLVPPYNEQFF. The CDR3 DNA sequence: TGTGCCAGTCGGACTAGATTAGTCCCCCCCTACAATGAGCAGTTCTTC.

This clonotype was seen many times. This rearrangement joins TRBV7-2 to TRBJ2-7, with D hard to call. Trimming removed 3 bases at V and 5 bases at J, with 11 bases between. The V gene's germline CDR1 is SGHTA and CDR2 FQGNSA. The length of the CDR3 is 13 residues. The CDR3 is CASSLSVLDEQYF. The CDR3 DNA follows: TGTGCCAGCAGCTTGTCAGTTCTGGACGAGCAGTACTTC.

The V and J genes are TRBV29-1 and TRBJ1-2; a possible D gene is TRBD1 (5 bases). Between the trimmed V and J ends, which lost 3 bases and 4 bases, there was a span of 9 bases. Germline CDR1 reads SQVTM; CDR2 reads ANQGSEA. The CDR3 is 12 residues long. CDR3 protein: CSVDRDAYGYTF. In DNA, the CDR3 is TGCAGCGTTGACAGGGACGCCTATGGCTACACCTTC. The complete variable domain, with remaining parts taken from reference TRBV29-1 and TRBJ1-2, reads SAVISQKPSRDICQRGTSLTIQCQVDSQVTMMFWYRQQPGQSLTLIATANQGSEATYESGFVIDKFPISRPNLTFSTLTVSNMSPEDSSIYLCSVDRDAYGYTFGSGTRLTVV.

This clonotype was seen a handful of times. V and J are TRBV20-1 and TRBJ2-1; D remains unclear. This CDR3 contains 11 residues. Trimming stripped 6 bases from V and 9 bases from J, with 12 bases between. Germline lookup yields CDR1 DFQATT and CDR2 SNEGSKA (reference sequence). CDR3 sequence: CSAYLAPEQFF. The CDR3 region has the DNA TGCAGTGCGTATTTGGCCCCTGAGCAGTTCTTC.

This clonotype has at least ten counts. CDR3: CASSFGQIQGELFF. In DNA, the CDR3 is TGTGCCAGCAGCTTCGGACAGATCCAAGGGGAGCTGTTTTTT. This chain links TRBV7-2 with TRBJ2-2, with D possibly matching TRBD1 (6 bases). The CDR3 is 14 amino acids. The germline CDR1 and CDR2 sequences are SGHTA and FQGNSA. V was clipped by 3 bases and J by 8 bases, with 13 bases between them.

This chain joins TRBV12-3 or TRBV12-4 and TRBJ2-3, with no clear D. The CDR3 is made up of 14 amino acids. The V end was cut by 6 bases, the J end by 0 bases, with 10 bases between. CDR3 region: CASSQTRSTDTQYF. The CDR3 region has the DNA TGTGCCAGCAGCCAAACACGGAGCACAGATACGCAGTATTTT.

The table lists this clonotype with many counts. The chain combines TRBV29-1 with TRBJ2-7; D is ambiguous. The V end lost 7 bases, the J end lost 0 bases, and 13 bases lay between the germline ends. The CDR3 consists of 13 residues. Germline V CDR1 and CDR2: SQVTM, ANQGSEA. CDR3 sequence: CSAFGRSSYEQYF. The CDR3 coding sequence is TGCAGCGCCTTCGGACGGAGCTCCTACGAGCAGTACTTC.

This clonotype was detected a few times. The chain uses TRBV18 and TRBJ2-1; TRBD1 aligns across 7 bases. Germline values: CDR1 KGHSH, CDR2 LQKENI. CDR3 length equals 15 residues. With 2 bases clipped from V and 12 bases from J, the junction kept 13 bases outside the gene matches. The CDR3 DNA sequence: TGTGCCAGCTCACCAGGCCCCCAAGGACAGGCTGCGCAGTTCTTC. Translated: CASSPGPQGQAAQFF.

This clonotype has more than one count but fewer than ten. The chain combines TRBV10-2 with TRBJ2-7; D uncertain. The CDR3 is made up of 13 amino acids. Germline V gene sequence: CDR1 WSHSY, CDR2 SAAADI. V lost 0 bases and J 4 bases, leaving 7 bases between the germline ends. The CDR3 DNA is TGCGCCAGCAGTGAGTCCCTAGTATACGAGCAGTACTTC. It yields the protein CASSESLVYEQYF.

The chain is built from TRBV6-1 and TRBJ1-5, with D perhaps TRBD1 (6 bases). Germline CDR1 MNHNS, CDR2 SASEGT. The CDR3 is made up of 16 amino acids. Trimming stripped 2 bases from V and 5 bases from J, with 16 bases between. The CDR3 coding sequence is TGTGCCAGCAGTGAAATGGGACAAGGGGAAGATCAGCCCCAGCATTTT. It encodes CASSEMGQGEDQPQHF.

The sample holds many counts of this clonotype. The chain carries TRBV27 and TRBJ2-2; D may be TRBD2 (6 bases). The CDR3 consists of 11 residues. Germline lookup yields CDR1 MNHEY and CDR2 SMNVEV (reference sequence). Deletions cut 8 bases from V and 7 bases from J, with 8 bases between. The CDR3 bases are TGTGCCAGCCGGGGGAGCGGGGAGCTGTTTTTT. Translated: CASRGSGELFF.

In this sample, this clonotype turned up many times. The CDR3 region is CAISEERSYEQYF. The CDR3 DNA reads as TGTGCCATCAGTGAGGAAAGGTCCTACGAGCAGTACTTC. This rearrangement joins TRBV10-3 to TRBJ2-7, with no clear D. Germline-derived CDR1 and CDR2 are ENHRY and SYGVKD. The V and J ends lost 2 bases and 1 base respectively, with 6 bases between them. CDR3 size: 13 residues.

This clonotype has a handful of counts. This chain connects TRBV29-1 to TRBJ2-1, with TRBD2 identical over 8 bases. V lost 4 bases to trimming and J lost 4 bases; unmatched junction nucleotides: 9. Germline V gives CDR1 SQVTM, CDR2 ANQGSEA. The CDR3 is 15 residues long. DNA for the CDR3: TGCAGCGTTGGGGTCCGACTAGCGACATACAATGAGCAGTTCTTC. Its protein product is CSVGVRLATYNEQFF.